This entry is about one T cell receptor (beta chain). This clonotype has ten or more counts. What antigen it recognizes has not been identified. No much larger clonotype is one base removed from it; base qualities were not supplied. The TCR beta CDR3 regions were amplified from the RNA transcripts. For the first round of RT-PCR on the TCR CDR3, the HTBI primer set was used together with the Qiagen OneStep RT-PCR kit. Libraries were constructed in a second round of multiplex PCR, after which size selection and purification were carried out. Libraries were sequenced paired-end with 100 bp reads on an Illumina HiSeq2000. The authors' analysis ran thus. SOAPnuke was used to process the raw data, removing reads that contained adapters or uncalled bases, had a mean Phred below 15, or lacked an exact match to the constant primer or identifier. COPE v1.2.5 was used to merge the high-quality paired reads, and each unique nucleotide sequence was defined as a clonotype. MiTCR v1.1 was used to align the clonotypes against IMGT TRBV, TRBD and TRBJ reference segments. Only V-J combinations with frequency above 0.0001, covering roughly 99% of repertoires, were analysed. A TCS score was defined as the ratio between F50 (clonal expansion) and ExV (chaos), using BLOSUM62-based TCRdist between CDR3 peptides within each V-J. Welch's t-statistics and random forest reduced roughly 500 V-J features to 10 to 15, which were used in a naive Bayes classifier (R e1071). Starting from the raw public reads, TCRdb applied fastp trimming at Q25, assembled clones with MiXCR and retained in-frame beta chains. Identical CDR3 proteins give one entry, which carries the most common genes and DNA. The V and J calls were not made by the authors but by TCRdb's processing. The sample includes over 450,000 distinct CDR3 sequences, with 13% to 15% observed a single time. The biggest ten clones account for 17% of the sample.

The record originates from a study of T cells in Graves' hyperthyroidism and ophthalmopathy (dated by TCRdb to about 2019). With respect to the entire study: Peripheral blood was sampled at the time of initial diagnosis, prior to any treatment. Thyroid tissue and blood T-cell repertoires from about six Graves' hyperthyroidism patients were also compared in the study. TCR V-J signatures able to tell the groups apart were searched for in a discovery cohort of 90 to 100 patients, of whom 43 had Graves' ophthalmopathy and under 65 had stable Graves' hyperthyroidism. The 100 or so discovery patients were divided at random into training and test sets in a 7:3 ratio. Once sampling was done, hyperthyroidism patients were given methimazole at a starting dose of 30 mg daily, whereas ophthalmopathy patients were given high-dose intravenous methylprednisolone. TCR Vbeta CDR3 sequencing of 140 or so peripheral blood samples (roughly 43 ophthalmopathy, roughly 72 hyperthyroidism and some 17 progressor patients) is reported in the paper. Prospective prediction of ophthalmopathy was tested in an independent validation cohort of fewer than 20 hyperthyroidism patients and 15 to 17 patients who later progressed to ophthalmopathy.

A patient counted as having stable Graves' hyperthyroidism if no progression to ophthalmopathy occurred over 18 months of follow-up. Hyperthyroidism patients were aged 18 to 65 years and newly diagnosed, with disease duration of less than 2 months. Exclusion was applied to patients with uncontrolled infections, other autoimmune diseases, pregnancy or lactation. Clinical symptoms, serum thyroxine and TRAb, thyroid ultrasound, and orbital computed tomography formed the basis for the diagnoses. PBMCs were isolated from about 9.1 ml of fresh peripheral blood by Ficoll-Paque density gradient centrifugation. Total RNA was extracted using Trizol reagent, and RNA quality was assessed on an Agilent 2100 Bioanalyzer. V is pared back by 5 bases and J by 0 bases, with 11 bases lying between the germline termini. The CDR3 has 14 amino acids, counting the end cysteine and phenylalanine. The only DNA kept is the CDR3, 42 bases in frame from the first base. For CDR1 and CDR2, the germline V gene lists ENHRY and SYGVKD.

The study at large found these results: A model built on a 13 V-J signature distinguished ophthalmopathy from stable hyperthyroidism, reaching about 88% sensitivity and 81.08% specificity in cross-validation and 80%/75% in testing. Sample size was not statistically predetermined, and investigators were not blinded to group allocation. In validation, progression to ophthalmopathy was predicted by the model with 70.59% sensitivity and about 72% specificity, a median of roughly 6 months before onset. Most expanded thyroid clonotypes (frequency above 0.001) were also detected in blood, suggesting blood repertoires may reflect thyroid immune responses.

Sequencing was done on a sample of blood. This chain is built from TRBV10-3 and TRBJ2-7, with no reliable assignment of the D segment. The TCR originated in a woman under 30 with Graves' hyperthyroidism. The CDR3 protein: CAISRDLSSYEQYF. The DNA is TGTGCCATCAGTCGAGATTTAAGCTCCTACGAGCAGTACTTC.